This T cell receptor (beta chain) was found in a study of T cells in Graves' hyperthyroidism and ophthalmopathy. At the level of the study: Peripheral blood was taken when the disease was first diagnosed, before any treatment began. Study-wide findings and caveats: Most clonotypes expanded in thyroid above 0.001 were likewise present in blood. In validation, the model predicted ophthalmopathy. These predictions came a median about 6.2 months before onset.

Uncontrolled infection, other autoimmune disease, pregnancy or lactation barred patients from enrollment. What was amplified from RNA transcripts were TCR beta CDR3 regions. HTBI primers were the set used in a first-round RT-PCR of the TCR CDR3. A single record per CDR3 protein comes from TCRdb applying MiXCR to the multiplex PCR reads. The data contain under 400,000 distinct CDR3 sequences, over 15% of them singletons. Germline loops: CDR1 MGHRA, CDR2 YSYEKL. The ends lost 3 bases at V and 4 bases at J; junction bases unmatched: 7. The CDR3 consists of 16 residues. This clonotype occurred a few times. Its antigen remains unknown.

The clonotype originates from a man younger than 40 with Graves' hyperthyroidism. This rearrangement joins TRBV4-1 to TRBJ1-2; 11 bases are a match to TRBD1. Sequencing used blood. CDR3: CASSHGQGADSYGYTF. The CDR3 region has the DNA TGCGCCAGCAGCCATGGACAGGGGGCGGATAGCTATGGCTACACCTTC.